The 26 T cell receptor beta chains below all came from one sample that was sequenced in a study of memory CD8 T cells in hepatitis C reinfection. TCRdb keeps only in-frame clones here, not all; method: immunoSEQ multiplex PCR. The repertoire has some 46,000 clones, roughly nine tenths of them found once; the top ten carry 0.65% to 0.8%. This sample's time point: late/post reinfection, 12 to 24 weeks after detection. No in vitro expansion preceded TCR sequencing of the sorted cells. The specimen sequenced was naive CD8+ T cells sorted from blood. These TCRs come from a man between 18 and 29 years old with hepatitis C virus infection.

The genes are TRBV7-9 and TRBJ2-1, with TRBD2 identical over 8 bases. The junction had 4 bases not matched to a gene; V was cut back by 6 bases and J by 9 bases. The CDR3 runs 12 residues. The germline V gene has CDR1 SEHNR and CDR2 FQNEAQ (reference sequence). The CDR3, as DNA: TGTGCCAGCAGTTACAGCGGGGGTGAGCAGTTCTTC. Protein product: CASSYSGGEQFF.

The CDR3: CASSPRQGKDNEQFF. CDR3 coding DNA: TGTGCCAGCAGTCCGAGACAGGGGAAGGACAATGAGCAGTTCTTC. The rearrangement links TRBV27 to TRBJ2-1; TRBD1 matches 8 bases. This CDR3 has 15 residues. J gave up 5 bases and V 5 bases, and 8 bases lay outside the gene matches. Germline V gene sequence: CDR1 MNHEY, CDR2 SMNVEV (reference sequence).

This clone was observed a single time. The chain joins TRBV19 to TRBJ1-5; the match to TRBD1 covers 8 bases. Germline V CDR1 and CDR2: LNHDA, SQIVND (reference sequence). The CDR3 contains 15 residues. Unmatched junction bases numbered 6, after V lost 4 bases and J lost 4 bases. The CDR3 sequence is CASSKTGAGNQPQHF. CDR3 nucleotide sequence: TGTGCCAGTAGTAAGACAGGGGCGGGGAATCAGCCCCAGCATTTT.

The CDR3 nucleotides read TGTGCCAGCAGCGACCGGGACAGCTACACAGATACGCAGTATTTT. Translated, it gives CASSDRDSYTDTQYF. The gene calls are TRBV28 and TRBJ2-3; 7 bases are shared with TRBD1. This CDR3 spans 15 amino acids. Germline-derived CDR1 and CDR2 are MDHEN and SYDVKM. V shed 6 bases and J 2 bases; nucleotides not matched to a gene: 8. Combining the CDR3 with reference TRBV28 and TRBJ2-3 gives the whole variable domain DVKVTQSSRYLVKRTGEKVFLECVQDMDHENMFWYRQDPGLGLRLIYFSYDVKMKEKGDIPEGYSVSREKKERFSLILESASTNQTSMYLCASSDRDSYTDTQYFGPGTRLTVL.

The CDR3 region has the DNA TGTGCCAGCACCTTGACAGGAAACTATAATTCACCCCTCCACTTT. Protein sequence: CASTLTGNYNSPLHF. The J gene is TRBJ1-6, the V gene TRBV6-1; possibly TRBD1 for D (6 bases). V lost 7 bases, J lost 3 bases, and 13 bases lay in between. Germline CDR1 reads MNHNS; CDR2 reads SASEGT. The CDR3 covers 15 residues.

This clone appeared a single time. This rearrangement joins TRBV29-1 to TRBJ1-1; no clear D gene. The CDR3 length is 13 residues. With 7 bases removed from V and 3 bases from J, the gap between germline ends came to 15 bases. Germline-derived CDR1 and CDR2 are SQVTM and ANQGSEA. The CDR3 spells CSAWTAEDTEAFF. In DNA form, the CDR3 reads TGCAGCGCATGGACTGCGGAGGACACTGAAGCTTTCTTT.

The chain combines TRBV7-9 with TRBJ2-7, with 9 bases that match TRBD1. The CDR3 length is 15 residues. The germline V gene has CDR1 SEHNR and CDR2 FQNEAQ (reference sequence). Trimming cost V 6 bases and J 5 bases; bases outside gene matches: 11. The CDR3: CASSSPGTGSHEQYF. The DNA for the CDR3 is TGTGCCAGCAGTTCCCCCGGGACAGGGTCCCACGAGCAGTACTTC.

The chain joins TRBV5-4 to TRBJ2-7, with D unresolved. V was clipped by 4 bases and J by 7 bases, with 15 bases between them. In germline, CDR1 is SGHNT, CDR2 YYREEE (reference sequence). The CDR3 sequence is 13 residues long. The CDR3 DNA follows: TGTGCCAGCAGCCCAAACACGGGTGGGGAGCAGTACGTC. This gives the protein CASSPNTGGEQYV.

The chain links TRBV7-9 to TRBJ1-6; D gene ambiguous. The CDR3 totals 14 residues. The V gene's germline CDR1 is SEHNR and CDR2 FQNEAQ (reference sequence). The V end lost 3 bases, the J end lost 4 bases, and 7 bases lay between the germline ends. The CDR3 spells CASSFQDYNSPLHF. DNA for the CDR3: TGTGCCAGCAGCTTTCAGGATTATAATTCACCCCTCCACTTT.

The gene calls are TRBV19 and TRBJ1-2; no reliable D call. V was cut by 6 bases and J by 3 bases, with 8 bases left in between. The CDR3 length is 12 residues. The germline V gene encodes CDR1 LNHDA and CDR2 SQIVND (reference sequence). The CDR3 protein is CASSWPDYGYTF. In DNA form, the CDR3 reads TGTGCCAGTAGCTGGCCAGACTATGGCTACACCTTC.

This sequence joins TRBV5-1 and TRBJ2-7, with D hard to call. Trimming pared 5 bases from V and 0 bases from J, leaving 9 bases between. The CDR3 covers 13 residues. Germline V gene data show CDR1 as SGHRS and CDR2 as YFSETQ. In DNA form, the CDR3 reads TGCGCCAGCAGTGCGATCGGCTCCTACGAGCAGTACTTC. Protein sequence: CASSAIGSYEQYF.

The gene calls are TRBV5-1 and TRBJ2-1; 11 nucleotides line up with TRBD2. Germline-derived CDR1 and CDR2 are SGHRS and YFSETQ. The CDR3 totals 17 residues. The V gene end was trimmed by 0 bases and the J gene end by 3 bases; junction bases not matched to a gene: 5. CDR3 region: CASSLGLAGGNYNEQFF. The CDR3 DNA is TGCGCCAGCAGCTTGGGGCTAGCGGGGGGAAACTACAATGAGCAGTTCTTC.

This chain connects TRBV18 to TRBJ2-1; D remains unclear. Germline values: CDR1 KGHSH, CDR2 LQKENI. Trimming removed 5 bases from V and 0 bases from J, with 11 bases in between. The CDR3 loop spans 15 amino acids. Here the CDR3 reads CASSDAASSYNEQFF. The CDR3 bases are TGTGCCAGCTCAGATGCGGCTAGCTCCTACAATGAGCAGTTCTTC.

CDR3 sequence reads: CASSFTSGGHSYEQYF. CDR3 in DNA: TGTGCCAGCAGCTTCACTAGCGGGGGCCACTCCTACGAGCAGTACTTC. The rearrangement joins TRBV13 to TRBJ2-7, with 11 positions matching TRBD2. V shed 3 bases and J 0 bases; nucleotides not matched to a gene: 4. CDR1 PRHDT and CDR2 FYEKMQ come from the germline V gene (reference sequence). The CDR3 loop spans 16 amino acids.

CDR3 nucleotides: TGCGCCAGCAGCTTGCTGGAGTGGGATGAGCAGTTCTTC. Amino acid sequence: CASSLLEWDEQFF. The chain uses TRBV5-1 and TRBJ2-1, with D uncertain. Per the germline V gene, CDR1 is SGHRS and CDR2 is YFSETQ. This CDR3 comprises 13 residues. V was shortened by 1 base and J by 8 bases, with 10 bases between the two germline ends.

V gene TRBV11-2 combines with J gene TRBJ1-1, with no clear D. Trimming removed 2 bases from V and 6 bases from J, with 10 bases in between. The germline CDR1 and CDR2 sequences are SGHAT and FQNNGV. This CDR3 contains 13 residues. CDR3 in amino acids: CASSLWAKAEAFF. The DNA of the CDR3 is TGTGCCAGCAGCTTATGGGCCAAAGCTGAAGCTTTCTTT.

The gene calls are TRBV6-5 and TRBJ1-2; D remains ambiguous. CDR3 length: 14 amino acids. Trimming removed 2 bases from V and 4 bases from J, with 11 bases in between. The V gene's germline CDR1 is MNHEY and CDR2 SVGAGI. Written as DNA, the CDR3 is TGTGCCAGCAGTTACGGACCGGGGAGCTATGGCTACACCTTC. Amino acid sequence: CASSYGPGSYGYTF.

The chain links TRBV6-5 to TRBJ1-1, with no clear D. V dropped 2 bases and J dropped 10 bases, with 14 bases sitting between them. The CDR3 consists of 13 residues. Per germline, CDR1 MNHEY and CDR2 SVGAGI. Written as DNA, the CDR3 is TGTGCCAGCAGTTACCAGACTAATAGTATAGCTTTCTTT. It specifies CASSYQTNSIAFF.

The chain employs TRBV7-9 and TRBJ2-7; TRBD1 agrees at 9 bases. The germline V gene encodes CDR1 SEHNR and CDR2 FQNEAQ (reference sequence). CDR3 size: 13 residues. V lost 4 bases, J lost 6 bases, and 4 bases stayed unmatched. The chain's CDR3 is CASSSGQGPEQYF. The CDR3 nucleotides are TGTGCCAGCAGCTCGGGACAGGGTCCCGAGCAGTACTTC.

Here the CDR3 reads CSGRQGAGTEAFF. As DNA, the CDR3 is TGCAGCGGCCGACAGGGGGCGGGAACTGAAGCTTTCTTT. The rearrangement uses TRBV29-1 and TRBJ1-1; TRBD1 matches 10 bases. The CDR3 consists of 13 residues. Germline lookup yields CDR1 SQVTM and CDR2 ANQGSEA. Trimming cost V 7 bases and J 5 bases; bases outside gene matches: 7.

V gene TRBV5-6 combines with J gene TRBJ2-1, with 7 bases aligning to TRBD1. Per the germline V gene, CDR1 is SGHDT and CDR2 is YYEEEE. CDR3 size: 12 residues. V was pared by 4 bases and J by 9 bases, with 4 bases of the junction left unmatched. The CDR3 nucleotides are TGTGCCAGCAGCCCATGGGACAGTGAGCAGTTCTTC. The encoded protein is CASSPWDSEQFF.

The chain combines TRBV11-2 with TRBJ2-3; D uncertain. CDR1 and CDR2 (germline): SGHAT, FQNNGV. V lost 0 bases and J 1 base, leaving 11 bases between the germline ends. The CDR3 has 16 residues. CDR3 nucleotide sequence: TGTGCCAGCAGCTTAGACCTCGAGATGGGCACAGATACGCAGTATTTT. This sequence encodes CASSLDLEMGTDTQYF.

The gene calls are TRBV28 and TRBJ2-2, with 10 bases lining up with TRBD2. Trimming removed 2 bases from V and 4 bases from J; junction bases left unmatched: 10. From germline, CDR1 is MDHEN and CDR2 SYDVKM. CDR3 size: 18 residues. The CDR3 is CASSLGLADLSSTGELFF. CDR3 nucleotide sequence: TGTGCCAGCAGTTTAGGACTAGCGGACCTATCGAGCACCGGGGAGCTGTTTTTT.

This chain joins TRBV27 and TRBJ2-3, with TRBD2 matching over 11 bases. The germline V gene encodes CDR1 MNHEY and CDR2 SMNVEV (reference sequence). CDR3 length equals 16 residues. V was clipped by 6 bases and J by 2 bases; unmatched bases: 7. This chain's CDR3 is CASRGTSGGTTDTQYF. CDR3 in DNA: TGTGCCAGCAGGGGTACTAGCGGGGGAACCACAGATACGCAGTATTTT.

The rearrangement links TRBV6-5 to TRBJ2-7, with D perhaps matching TRBD2 (6 bases). V was cut by 5 bases and J by 7 bases, with 9 bases left in between. CDR1 is MNHEY, CDR2 SVGAGI, per germline. The CDR3 loop spans 11 amino acids. The CDR3, as DNA: TGTGCCAGCAGTGGAGGGGAGGAGCAGTACGTC. This codes for CASSGGEEQYV.

The gene calls are TRBV5-1 and TRBJ1-3; D is uncertain. The germline gives CDR1 SGHRS, CDR2 YFSETQ. This CDR3 region has 16 residues. Trimming shortened V by 2 bases and J by 0 bases, and 12 bases separated the two germline ends. CDR3 amino acids: CASSLVPRSSGNTIYF. Here the CDR3 DNA reads TGCGCCAGCAGCTTAGTCCCTCGGAGCTCTGGAAACACCATATATTTT. Together with reference TRBV5-1 and TRBJ1-3, the CDR3 gives the full variable domain: KAGVTQTPRYLIKTRGQQVTLSCSPISGHRSVSWYQQTPGQGLQFLFEYFSETQRNKGNFPGRFSGRQFSNSRSEMNVSTLELGDSALYLCASSLVPRSSGNTIYFGEGSWLTVV.